The 12 T cell receptor beta chains given below trace back to one sample, sequenced in a study of tumor and adjacent non-tumor tissue in lung cancer. This sample's RNA came from whole unsorted tissue. TCRbeta libraries were built with three rounds of nested PCR, modified from ARM-PCR. From the multiplex PCR reads, TCRdb called clonotypes with MiXCR, one entry per CDR3 protein. The sample has roughly 67,000 distinct CDR3 sequences, approximately 63% seen once; the top ten hold around 20%. The source material was lung tumor tissue. The receptors stem from a man aged 45-60 years with non-small cell lung cancer.

A word on this clonotype: The junction shows a germline mismatch at one end, possibly a read error. DNA of the CDR3: TGTGCCAGAGCGGCTCAGCTAGCGGCCTCCAAGAACATTCAGTACTTC. Translating gives CARAAQLAASKNIQYF. The chain has TRBV11-2 and TRBJ2-4, with TRBD2 matching 7 bases. The CDR3 has 16 amino acids. Germline CDR1 reads SGHAT; CDR2 reads FQNNGV.

In its sample, this clonotype was seen many times. The chain employs TRBV6-5 and TRBJ2-7, with TRBD2 identical over 10 bases. The germline CDR1 and CDR2 sequences are MNHEY and SVGAGI. V was clipped by 6 bases and J by 0 bases; unmatched bases: 5. The CDR3 totals 15 residues. As DNA, the CDR3 is TGTGCCAGCAGGAATAGCGGGAGGCACTCCTACGAGCAGTACTTC. Its protein product is CASRNSGRHSYEQYF.

At least ten counts were recorded for this clonotype. CDR3 DNA sequence: TGTGCCAGCAGCGTTTACAGGGATTATAATTCACCCCTCCACTTT. Its translation: CASSVYRDYNSPLHF. The rearrangement uses TRBV7-9 and TRBJ1-6, with D possibly TRBD1 on 6 matching bases. Trimming removed 5 bases at V and 4 bases at J, with 12 bases between. This CDR3 spans 15 amino acids. Per germline, CDR1 SEHNR and CDR2 FQNEAQ (reference sequence).

On this clonotype: A read error is possible here, since a much larger clone lies one base away. The chain recombines TRBV19 with TRBJ2-7; D perhaps matches TRBD2 (6 bases). This CDR3 comprises 14 residues. Germline CDR1 reads LNHDA; CDR2 reads SQIVND (reference sequence). Trimming removed 4 bases from V and 0 bases from J, with 10 bases in between. The CDR3 spells CASSKGLYSYEQYF. In DNA, the CDR3 is TGTGCCAGTAGTAAGGGACTCTACTCCTACGAGCAGTACTTC.

The sample holds a few counts of this clonotype. The chain carries TRBV5-1 and TRBJ1-2, with D uncertain. Trimming stripped 0 bases from V and 5 bases from J, with 11 bases between. This CDR3 has 14 amino acids. Germline V gene data show CDR1 as SGHRS and CDR2 as YFSETQ. The CDR3 sequence: CASSLVAASYGYTF. The CDR3 region has the DNA TGCGCCAGCAGCTTGGTGGCAGCCTCTTATGGCTACACCTTC.

In regard to this clonotype: An end of the junction does not agree with germline; a read error may underlie this. V gene TRBV20-1 combines with J gene TRBJ2-2; possibly TRBD2 for D (5 bases). The CDR3 spans 13 residues. In germline, CDR1 is DFQATT, CDR2 SNEGSKA (reference sequence). The CDR3 coding sequence is TGCGGTGCTAGTAACGGGAACGCCGGGGAGCTGTTTTTT. It translates to CGASNGNAGELFF.

Notes on this clonotype: Just one base apart from a much larger clone, this may be a read error. V is TRBV20-1 and J is TRBJ2-5; D perhaps matches TRBD2 (6 bases). Germline CDR1 and CDR2: DFQATT and SNEGSKA (reference sequence). This CDR3 is built from 12 residues. The DNA of the CDR3 is TGCAGTGCAATGACTAGTACGGGGTTTGAGAACTTC. This encodes CSAMTSTGFENF.

This clonotype appeared a single time. Since the CDR3 does not end with the conserved phenylalanine or tryptophan, this likely comes from a read error. The rearrangement links TRBV11-3 to TRBJ2-3; 10 nucleotides match TRBD2. CDR1 and CDR2 (germline): SGHNT, YENEEA. The length of the CDR3 is 17 residues. CDR3 coding DNA: TGTACCAGCAGCTTAGGAACAGCGGGAGGGCCATCGGATACGCAGTATCTT. Protein: CTSSLGTAGGPSDTQYL.

Worth noting for this clonotype: The CDR3 does not end in the conserved phenylalanine or tryptophan, so this is likely a read error. It is unclear where the CDR3 begins or ends on the DNA, so no DNA is shown, and the CDR3 is as TCRdb lists it. The chain uses TRBV11-2 and TRBJ2-2; the table's D call, TRBD1, has no DNA check behind it. The CDR3 has 15 amino acids, counting both end residues. Germline V gene data show CDR1 as SGHAT and CDR2 as FQNNGV. The CDR3 spells CASSGRGRDTGEMSY.

This chain uses TRBV14 with TRBJ2-7, with TRBD2 matching 7 bases. The CDR3 covers 18 residues. Germline CDR1 and CDR2: SGHDN and FVKESK. The ends lost 1 base at V and 0 bases at J; junction bases unmatched: 12. The CDR3 DNA sequence: TGTGCCAGCAGCCAAGGGGACTTAAGCGGGACTACCTCCTACGAGCAGTACTTC. Protein sequence: CASSQGDLSGTTSYEQYF.

This clonotype was seen a single time. This may arise from a read error, as a much more abundant clone is one base away. This sequence joins TRBV6-5 and TRBJ1-2, with D perhaps TRBD1 (5 bases). The germline CDR1 and CDR2 sequences are MNHEY and SVGAGI. Deletions cut 5 bases from V and 5 bases from J, with 9 bases between. The CDR3 covers 12 residues. CDR3 region: CASSIQGYGYTF. The CDR3 region has the DNA TGTGCCAGCAGTATCCAGGGTTATGGCTACACCTTC.

This clonotype was counted only a few times. This may come from a read error, since a much larger clone is one base off. Since the CDR3 does not end with the conserved phenylalanine or tryptophan, this likely comes from a read error. The rearrangement links TRBV4-1 to TRBJ2-7; no clear D gene. Germline V gene sequence: CDR1 MGHRA, CDR2 YSYEKL. Deletions cut 4 bases from V and 1 base from J, with 11 bases between. This CDR3 has 14 residues. The CDR3 is CASSPFGRSYEQYL. The CDR3 DNA is TGCGCCAGCAGCCCTTTTGGACGGTCCTACGAGCAGTACCTC.